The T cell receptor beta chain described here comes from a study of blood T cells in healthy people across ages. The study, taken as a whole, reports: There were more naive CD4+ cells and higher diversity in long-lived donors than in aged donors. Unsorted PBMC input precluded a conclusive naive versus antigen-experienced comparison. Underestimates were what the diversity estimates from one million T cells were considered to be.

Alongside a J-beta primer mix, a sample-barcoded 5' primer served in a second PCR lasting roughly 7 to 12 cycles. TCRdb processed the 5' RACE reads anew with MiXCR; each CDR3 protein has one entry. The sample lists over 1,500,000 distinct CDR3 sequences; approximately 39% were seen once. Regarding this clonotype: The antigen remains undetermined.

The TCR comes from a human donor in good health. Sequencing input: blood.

In DNA form, the CDR3 reads TGTGCCAGCAGCCCGACGGGGGGACAGAGAGAGACCCAGTACTTC. Translation gives CASSPTGGQRETQYF. This chain joins TRBV5-5 and TRBJ2-5; D tentatively reads TRBD1 or TRBD2 (7 bases each). Trimming removed 4 bases from V and 4 bases from J, with 17 bases in between. This CDR3 contains 15 residues. Germline loops: CDR1 SGHKS, CDR2 YYEKEE (reference sequence).